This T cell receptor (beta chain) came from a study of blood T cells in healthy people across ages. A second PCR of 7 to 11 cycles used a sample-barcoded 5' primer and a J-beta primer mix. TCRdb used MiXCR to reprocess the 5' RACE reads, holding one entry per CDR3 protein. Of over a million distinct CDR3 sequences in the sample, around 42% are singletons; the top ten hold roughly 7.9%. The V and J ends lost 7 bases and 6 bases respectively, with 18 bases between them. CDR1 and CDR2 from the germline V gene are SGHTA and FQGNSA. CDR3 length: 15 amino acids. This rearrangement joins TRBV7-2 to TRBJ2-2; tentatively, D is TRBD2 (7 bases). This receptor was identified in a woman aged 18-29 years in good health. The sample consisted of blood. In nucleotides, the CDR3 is TGTGCCAGCACCTCTAGCTGGGGGGGCCCCGGGGAGCTGTTTTTT. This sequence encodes CASTSSWGGPGELFF.